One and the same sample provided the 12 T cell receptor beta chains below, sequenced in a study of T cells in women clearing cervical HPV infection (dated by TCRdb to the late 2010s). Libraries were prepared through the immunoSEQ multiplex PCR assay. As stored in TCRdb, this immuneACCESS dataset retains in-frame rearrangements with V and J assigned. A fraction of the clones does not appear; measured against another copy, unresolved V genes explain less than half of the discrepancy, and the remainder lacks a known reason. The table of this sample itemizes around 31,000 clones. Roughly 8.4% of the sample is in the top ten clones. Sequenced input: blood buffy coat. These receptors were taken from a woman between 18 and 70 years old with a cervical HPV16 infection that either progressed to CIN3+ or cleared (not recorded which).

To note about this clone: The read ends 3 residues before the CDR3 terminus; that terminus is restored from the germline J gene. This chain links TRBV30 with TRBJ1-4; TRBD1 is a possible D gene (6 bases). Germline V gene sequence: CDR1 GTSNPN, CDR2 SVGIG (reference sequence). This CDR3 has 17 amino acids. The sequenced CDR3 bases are TGTGCCTGGAGTTTCGACCGGGCAGCTGCAGGGGCCAACGTA. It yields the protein CAWSFDRAAAGANV. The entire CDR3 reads CAWSFDRAAAGANVLFF.

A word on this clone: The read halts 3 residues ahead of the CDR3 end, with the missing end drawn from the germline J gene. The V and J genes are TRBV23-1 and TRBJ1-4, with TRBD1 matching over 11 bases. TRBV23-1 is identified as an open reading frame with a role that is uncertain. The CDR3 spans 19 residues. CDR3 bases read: TGCGCCAGCAGTCAAAAGGGACAGGGGGTCCCAACAAGTAATTCACCA. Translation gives CASSQKGQGVPTSNSP. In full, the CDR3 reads CASSQKGQGVPTSNSPLFF.

The CDR3 is CASSFYLSNTEAFF. The part of the CDR3 DNA that was read is TGTGCCAGCAGCTTCTACCTATCGAACACTGAA. The gene calls are TRBV7-2 and TRBJ1-1; unclear D gene. The CDR3 end falls 3 residues outside the read, so it is completed with the germline J gene. Per the germline V gene, CDR1 is SGHTA and CDR2 is FQGNSA. Trimming took off 3 bases at V and 1 base at J, with 9 bases between the two ends. This CDR3 comprises 14 residues.

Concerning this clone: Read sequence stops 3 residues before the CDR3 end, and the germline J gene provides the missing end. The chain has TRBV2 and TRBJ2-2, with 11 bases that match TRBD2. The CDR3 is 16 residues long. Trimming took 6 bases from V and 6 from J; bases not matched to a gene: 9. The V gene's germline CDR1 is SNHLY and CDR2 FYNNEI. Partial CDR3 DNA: TGTGCCAGCAGAAGGACGGGACTAGCGGACCCCGGGGAG. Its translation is CASRRTGLADPGE. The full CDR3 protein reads CASRRTGLADPGELFF.

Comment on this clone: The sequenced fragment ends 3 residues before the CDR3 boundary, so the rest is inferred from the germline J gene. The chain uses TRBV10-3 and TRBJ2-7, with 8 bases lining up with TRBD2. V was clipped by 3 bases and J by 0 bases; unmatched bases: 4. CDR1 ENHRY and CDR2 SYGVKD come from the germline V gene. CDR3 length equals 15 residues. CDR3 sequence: CAISDVGTSSYEQYF. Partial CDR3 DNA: TGTGCCATCAGTGATGTGGGGACTAGCTCCTACGAG.

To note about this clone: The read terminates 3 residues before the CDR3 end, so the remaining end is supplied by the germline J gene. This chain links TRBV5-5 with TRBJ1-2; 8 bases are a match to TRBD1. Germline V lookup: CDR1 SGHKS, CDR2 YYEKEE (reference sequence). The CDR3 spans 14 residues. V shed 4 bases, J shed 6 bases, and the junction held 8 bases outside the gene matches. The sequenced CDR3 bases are TGTGCCAGCAGCACCGACAGGGGCGTTAATGGC. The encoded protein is CASSTDRGVNG. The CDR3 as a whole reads CASSTDRGVNGYTF.

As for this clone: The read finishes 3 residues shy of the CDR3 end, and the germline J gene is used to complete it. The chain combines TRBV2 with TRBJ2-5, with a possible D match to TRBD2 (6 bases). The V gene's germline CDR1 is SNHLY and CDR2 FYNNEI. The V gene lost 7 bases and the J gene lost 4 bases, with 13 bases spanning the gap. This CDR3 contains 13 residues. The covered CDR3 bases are TGTGCCAGCACCTTGACTAGTGCAGAGACC. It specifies CASTLTSAET. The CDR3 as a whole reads CASTLTSAETQYF.

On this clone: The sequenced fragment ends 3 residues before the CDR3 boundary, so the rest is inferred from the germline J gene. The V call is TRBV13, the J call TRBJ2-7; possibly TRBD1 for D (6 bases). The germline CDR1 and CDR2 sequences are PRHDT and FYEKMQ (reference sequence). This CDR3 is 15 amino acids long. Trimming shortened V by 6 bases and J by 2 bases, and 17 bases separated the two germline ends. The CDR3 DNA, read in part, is TGTGCCAGCAGTTTCCGGGACACCCCCACCTACGAG. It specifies CASSFRDTPTYE. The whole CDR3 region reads CASSFRDTPTYEQYF. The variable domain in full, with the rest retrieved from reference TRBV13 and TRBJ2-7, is AAGVIQSPRHLIKEKRETATLKCYPIPRHDTVYWYQQGPGQDPQFLISFYEKMQSDKGSIPDRFSAQQFSDYHSELNMSSLELGDSALYFCASSFRDTPTYEQYFGPGTRLTVT.

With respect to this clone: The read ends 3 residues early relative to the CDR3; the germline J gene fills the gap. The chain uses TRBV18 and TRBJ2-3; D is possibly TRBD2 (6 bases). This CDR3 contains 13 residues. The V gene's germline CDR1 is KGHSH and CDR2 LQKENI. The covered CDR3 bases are TGTGCCAGCTCACGGGGGGAGAATCAGCCG. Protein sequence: CASSRGENQP. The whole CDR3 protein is CASSRGENQPQYF. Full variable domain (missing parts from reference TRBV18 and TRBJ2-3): NAGVMQNPRHLVRRRGQEARLRCSPMKGHSHVYWYRQLPEEGLKFMVYLQKENIIDESGMPKERFSAEFPKEGPSILRIQQVVRGDSAAYFCASSRGENQPQYFGPGTRLTVL.

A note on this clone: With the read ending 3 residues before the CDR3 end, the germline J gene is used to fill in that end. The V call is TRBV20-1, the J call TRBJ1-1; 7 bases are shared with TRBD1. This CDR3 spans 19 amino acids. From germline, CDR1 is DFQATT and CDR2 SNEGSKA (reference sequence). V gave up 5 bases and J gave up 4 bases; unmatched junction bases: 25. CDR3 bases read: TGCAGTGCTCGGAAAGGGACAGCCCAACGAGGGTTTCGGCGCACTGAA. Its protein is CSARKGTAQRGFRRTE. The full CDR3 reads CSARKGTAQRGFRRTEAFF.

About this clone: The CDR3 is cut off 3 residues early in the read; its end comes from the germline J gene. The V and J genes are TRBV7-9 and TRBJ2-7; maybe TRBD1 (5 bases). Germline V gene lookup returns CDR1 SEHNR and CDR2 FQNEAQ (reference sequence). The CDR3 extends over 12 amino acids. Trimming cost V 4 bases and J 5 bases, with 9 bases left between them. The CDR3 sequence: CASSSQGHEQYF. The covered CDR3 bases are TGTGCCAGCAGCTCCCAGGGCCACGAG.

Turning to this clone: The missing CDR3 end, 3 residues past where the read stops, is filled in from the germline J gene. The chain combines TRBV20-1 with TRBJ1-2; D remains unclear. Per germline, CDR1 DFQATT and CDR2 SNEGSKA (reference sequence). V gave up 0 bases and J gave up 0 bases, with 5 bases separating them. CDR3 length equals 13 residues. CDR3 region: CSARDIANYGYTF. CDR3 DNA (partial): TGCAGTGCTAGAGATATCGCTAACTATGGC.